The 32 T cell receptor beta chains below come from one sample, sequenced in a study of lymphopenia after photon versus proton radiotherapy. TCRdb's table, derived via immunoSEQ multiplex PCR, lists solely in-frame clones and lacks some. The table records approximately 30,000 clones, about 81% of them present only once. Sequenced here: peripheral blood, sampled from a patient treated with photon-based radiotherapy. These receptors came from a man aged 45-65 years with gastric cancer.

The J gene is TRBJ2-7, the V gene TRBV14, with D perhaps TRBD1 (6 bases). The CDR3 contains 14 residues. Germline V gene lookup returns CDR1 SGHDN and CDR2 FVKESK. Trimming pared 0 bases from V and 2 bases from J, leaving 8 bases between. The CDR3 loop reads CASSQEQGPYEQYV. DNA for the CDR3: TGTGCCAGCAGCCAAGAACAGGGCCCCTACGAGCAGTACGTC.

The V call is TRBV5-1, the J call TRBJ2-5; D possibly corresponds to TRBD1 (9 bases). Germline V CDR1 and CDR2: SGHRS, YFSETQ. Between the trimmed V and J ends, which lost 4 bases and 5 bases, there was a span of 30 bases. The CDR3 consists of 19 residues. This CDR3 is CASSTGTGTWRGASETQYF. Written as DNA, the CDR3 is TGCGCCAGCAGCACCGGGACAGGGACTTGGCGGGGGGCCTCTGAGACCCAGTACTTC.

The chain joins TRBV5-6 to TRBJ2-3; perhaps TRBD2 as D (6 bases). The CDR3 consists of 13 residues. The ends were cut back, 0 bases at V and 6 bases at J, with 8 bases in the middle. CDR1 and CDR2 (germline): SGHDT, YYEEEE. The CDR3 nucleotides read TGTGCCAGCAGCTTGGTTCGGGGGGATACGCAGTATTTT. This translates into CASSLVRGDTQYF.

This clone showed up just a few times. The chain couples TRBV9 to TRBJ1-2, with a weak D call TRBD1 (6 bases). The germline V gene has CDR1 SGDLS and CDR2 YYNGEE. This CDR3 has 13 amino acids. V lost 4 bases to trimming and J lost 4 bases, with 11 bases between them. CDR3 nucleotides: TGTGCCAGCAGCCCGGGGGCCTTCTATGGCTACACCTTC. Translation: CASSPGAFYGYTF.

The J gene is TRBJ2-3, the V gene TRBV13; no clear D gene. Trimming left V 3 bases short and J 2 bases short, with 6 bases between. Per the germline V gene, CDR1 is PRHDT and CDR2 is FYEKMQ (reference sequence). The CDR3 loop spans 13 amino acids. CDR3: CASSFQDTDTQYF. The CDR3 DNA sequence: TGTGCCAGCAGCTTTCAGGACACAGATACGCAGTATTTT. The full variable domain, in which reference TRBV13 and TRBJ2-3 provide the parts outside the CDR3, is AAGVIQSPRHLIKEKRETATLKCYPIPRHDTVYWYQQGPGQDPQFLISFYEKMQSDKGSIPDRFSAQQFSDYHSELNMSSLELGDSALYFCASSFQDTDTQYFGPGTRLTVL.

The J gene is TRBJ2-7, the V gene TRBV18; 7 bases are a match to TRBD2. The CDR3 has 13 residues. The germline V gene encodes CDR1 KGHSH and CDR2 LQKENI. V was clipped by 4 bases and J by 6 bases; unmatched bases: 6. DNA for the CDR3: TGTGCCAGCTCACGGCAAGCGGGGTCCGAGCAGTACGTC. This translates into CASSRQAGSEQYV.

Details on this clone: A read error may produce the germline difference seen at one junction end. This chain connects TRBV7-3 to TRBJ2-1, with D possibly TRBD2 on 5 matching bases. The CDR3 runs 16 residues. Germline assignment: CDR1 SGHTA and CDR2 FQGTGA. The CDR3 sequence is CASSQDRGFSYNEQFF. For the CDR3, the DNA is TGCGCCAGCAGCCAAGATCGGGGATTCTCCTACAATGAGCAGTTCTTC.

The CDR3 nucleotides are TGCGCCAGCAGCCAAGATCTTGGCGGCTACGAGCAGTACGTC. Amino acid sequence: CASSQDLGGYEQYV. J is TRBJ2-7 and V is TRBV4-1, with D uncertain. Germline V gives CDR1 MGHRA, CDR2 YSYEKL. The V and J ends lost 0 bases and 3 bases respectively, with 9 bases between them. The CDR3 totals 14 residues.

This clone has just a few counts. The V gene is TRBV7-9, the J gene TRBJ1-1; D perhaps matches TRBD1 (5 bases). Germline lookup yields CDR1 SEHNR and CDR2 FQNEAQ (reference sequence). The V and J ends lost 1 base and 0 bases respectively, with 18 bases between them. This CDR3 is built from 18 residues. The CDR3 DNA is TGTGCCAGCAGCTTAGTAGCATGGACATCCCGCATGAACACTGAAGCTTTCTTT. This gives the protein CASSLVAWTSRMNTEAFF.

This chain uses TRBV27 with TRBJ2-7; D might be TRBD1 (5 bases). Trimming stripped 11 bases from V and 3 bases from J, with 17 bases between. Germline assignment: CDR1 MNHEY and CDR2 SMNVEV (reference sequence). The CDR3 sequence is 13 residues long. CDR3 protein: CAGPPREFYEQYV. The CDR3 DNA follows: TGTGCCGGCCCCCCCAGGGAATTCTACGAGCAGTACGTC.

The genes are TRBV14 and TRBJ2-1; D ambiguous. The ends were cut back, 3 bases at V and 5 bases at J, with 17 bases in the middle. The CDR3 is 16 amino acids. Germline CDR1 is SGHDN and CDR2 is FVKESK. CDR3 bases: TGTGCCAGCAGCCATACGTTCCGGGTCAACAACAATGAGCAGTTCTTC. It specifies CASSHTFRVNNNEQFF.

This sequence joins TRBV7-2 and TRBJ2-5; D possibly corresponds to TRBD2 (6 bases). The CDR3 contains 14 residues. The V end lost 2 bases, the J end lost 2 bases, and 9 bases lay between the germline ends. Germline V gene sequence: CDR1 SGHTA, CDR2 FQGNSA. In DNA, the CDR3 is TGTGCCAGCAGCTTAAACGGGGGACAAGAGACCCAGTACTTC. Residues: CASSLNGGQETQYF.

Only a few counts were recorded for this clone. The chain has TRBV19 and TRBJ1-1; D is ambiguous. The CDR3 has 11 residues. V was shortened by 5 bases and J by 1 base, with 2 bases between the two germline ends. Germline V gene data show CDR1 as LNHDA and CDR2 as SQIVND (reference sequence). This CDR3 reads CASSWNTEAFF. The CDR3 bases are TGTGCCAGTAGTTGGAACACTGAAGCTTTCTTT.

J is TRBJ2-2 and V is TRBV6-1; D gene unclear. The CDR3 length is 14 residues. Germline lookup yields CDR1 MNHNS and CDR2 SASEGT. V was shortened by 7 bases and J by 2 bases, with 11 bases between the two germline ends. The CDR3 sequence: CASTTHTNTGELFF. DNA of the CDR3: TGTGCCAGCACCACACACACCAACACCGGGGAGCTGTTTTTT.

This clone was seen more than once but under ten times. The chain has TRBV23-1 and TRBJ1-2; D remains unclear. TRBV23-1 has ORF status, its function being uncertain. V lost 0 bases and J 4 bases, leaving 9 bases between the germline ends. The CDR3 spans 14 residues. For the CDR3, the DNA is TGCGCCAGCAGTCAATCGCGGACTTCCTATGGCTACACCTTC. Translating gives CASSQSRTSYGYTF.

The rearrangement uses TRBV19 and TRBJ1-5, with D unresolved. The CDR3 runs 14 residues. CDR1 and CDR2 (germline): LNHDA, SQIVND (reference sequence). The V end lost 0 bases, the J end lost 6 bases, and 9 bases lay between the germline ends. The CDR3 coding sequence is TGTGCCAGTAGTATAGAGCATAGCGGTCAGCCCCAGCATTTT. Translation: CASSIEHSGQPQHF.

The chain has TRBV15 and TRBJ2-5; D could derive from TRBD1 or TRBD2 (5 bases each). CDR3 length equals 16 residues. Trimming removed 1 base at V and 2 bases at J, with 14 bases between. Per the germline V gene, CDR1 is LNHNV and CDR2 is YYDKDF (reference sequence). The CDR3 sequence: CATSRGEGRRQETQYF. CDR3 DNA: TGTGCCACCAGCAGAGGAGAGGGGCGGCGGCAAGAGACCCAGTACTTC.

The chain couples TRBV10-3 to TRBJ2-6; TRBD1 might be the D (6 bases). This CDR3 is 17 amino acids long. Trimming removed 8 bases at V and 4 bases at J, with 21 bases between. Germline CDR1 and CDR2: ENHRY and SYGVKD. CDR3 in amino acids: CAIGPGQGTPGANVLTF. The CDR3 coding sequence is TGTGCCATCGGTCCCGGGCAGGGGACACCGGGGGCCAACGTCCTGACTTTC.

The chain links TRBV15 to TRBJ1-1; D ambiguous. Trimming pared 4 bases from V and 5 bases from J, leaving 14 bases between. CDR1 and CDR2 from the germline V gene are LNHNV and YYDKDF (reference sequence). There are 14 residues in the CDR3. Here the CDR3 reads CATSNFGITTEAFF. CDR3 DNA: TGTGCCACCAGCAATTTTGGAATAACGACTGAAGCTTTCTTT.

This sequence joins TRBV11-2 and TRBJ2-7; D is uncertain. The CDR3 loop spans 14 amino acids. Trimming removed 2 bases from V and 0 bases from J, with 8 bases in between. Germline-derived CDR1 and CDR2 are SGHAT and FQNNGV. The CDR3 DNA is TGTGCCAGCAGCTTAATTCCAAGCTCCTACGAGCAGTACGTC. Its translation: CASSLIPSSYEQYV.

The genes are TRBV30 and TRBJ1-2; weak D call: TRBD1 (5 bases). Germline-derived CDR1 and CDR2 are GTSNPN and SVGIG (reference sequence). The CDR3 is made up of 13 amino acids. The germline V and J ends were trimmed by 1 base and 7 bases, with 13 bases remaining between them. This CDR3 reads CAWSEGLPFGYTF. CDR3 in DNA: TGTGCCTGGAGTGAGGGACTTCCCTTTGGCTACACCTTC.

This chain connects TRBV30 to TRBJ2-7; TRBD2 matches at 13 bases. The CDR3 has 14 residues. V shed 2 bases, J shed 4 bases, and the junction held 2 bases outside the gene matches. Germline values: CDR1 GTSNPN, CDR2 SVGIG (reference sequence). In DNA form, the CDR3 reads TGTGCCTGGAGTCCGGGACTAGCGGGGTACGAGCAGTACGTC. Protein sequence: CAWSPGLAGYEQYV.

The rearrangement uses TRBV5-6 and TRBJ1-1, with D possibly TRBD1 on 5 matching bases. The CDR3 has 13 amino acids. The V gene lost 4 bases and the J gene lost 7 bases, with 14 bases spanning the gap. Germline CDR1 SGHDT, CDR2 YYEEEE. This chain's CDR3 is CASSPRGVVEAFF. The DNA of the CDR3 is TGTGCCAGCAGCCCCCGGGGGGTGGTTGAAGCTTTCTTT.

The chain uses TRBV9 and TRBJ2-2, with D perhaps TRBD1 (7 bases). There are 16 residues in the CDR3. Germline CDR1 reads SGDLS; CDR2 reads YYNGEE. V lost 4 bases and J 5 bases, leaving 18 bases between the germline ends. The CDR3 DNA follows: TGTGCCAGCAGCACGGGGCGGGACAGTGATACCGGGGAGCTGTTTTTT. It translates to CASSTGRDSDTGELFF.

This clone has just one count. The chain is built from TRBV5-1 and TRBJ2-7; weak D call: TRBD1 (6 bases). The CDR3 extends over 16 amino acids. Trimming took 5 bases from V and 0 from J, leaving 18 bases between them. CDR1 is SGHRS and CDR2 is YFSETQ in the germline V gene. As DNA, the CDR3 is TGCGCCAGCAGTGAGGGGGTCGGGAAGCTCTCCTACGAGCAGTACTTC. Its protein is CASSEGVGKLSYEQYF.

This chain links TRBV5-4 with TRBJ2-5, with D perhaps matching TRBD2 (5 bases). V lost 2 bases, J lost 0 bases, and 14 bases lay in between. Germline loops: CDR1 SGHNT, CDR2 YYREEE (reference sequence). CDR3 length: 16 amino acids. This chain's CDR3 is CASSLGSRGNQETQYF. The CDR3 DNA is TGTGCCAGCAGCTTAGGATCTCGGGGTAACCAAGAGACCCAGTACTTC.

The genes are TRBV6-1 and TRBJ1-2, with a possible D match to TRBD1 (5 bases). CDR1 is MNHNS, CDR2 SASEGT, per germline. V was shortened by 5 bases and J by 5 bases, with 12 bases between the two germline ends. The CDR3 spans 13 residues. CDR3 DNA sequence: TGTGCCAGCAGTAAATTAGGGGAATATGGCTACACCTTC. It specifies CASSKLGEYGYTF.

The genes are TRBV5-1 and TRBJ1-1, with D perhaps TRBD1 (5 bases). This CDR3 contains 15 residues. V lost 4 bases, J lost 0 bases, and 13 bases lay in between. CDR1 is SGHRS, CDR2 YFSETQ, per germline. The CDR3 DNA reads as TGCGCCAGCAGCCTGGGACGGACTTTGAACACTGAAGCTTTCTTT. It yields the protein CASSLGRTLNTEAFF. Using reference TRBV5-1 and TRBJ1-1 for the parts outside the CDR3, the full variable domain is KAGVTQTPRYLIKTRGQQVTLSCSPISGHRSVSWYQQTPGQGLQFLFEYFSETQRNKGNFPGRFSGRQFSNSRSEMNVSTLELGDSALYLCASSLGRTLNTEAFFGQGTRLTVV.

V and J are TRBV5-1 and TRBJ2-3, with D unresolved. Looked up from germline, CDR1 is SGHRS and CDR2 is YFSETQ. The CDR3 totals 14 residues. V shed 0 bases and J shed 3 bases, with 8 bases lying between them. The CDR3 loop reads CASSLEDFTDTQYF. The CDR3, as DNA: TGCGCCAGCAGCTTGGAAGATTTTACAGATACGCAGTATTTT.

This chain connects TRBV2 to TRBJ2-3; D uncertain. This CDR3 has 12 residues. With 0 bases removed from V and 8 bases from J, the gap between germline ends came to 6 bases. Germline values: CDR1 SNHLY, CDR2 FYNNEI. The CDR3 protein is CASSEARVTQYF. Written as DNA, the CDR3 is TGTGCCAGCAGTGAAGCACGGGTTACGCAGTATTTT.

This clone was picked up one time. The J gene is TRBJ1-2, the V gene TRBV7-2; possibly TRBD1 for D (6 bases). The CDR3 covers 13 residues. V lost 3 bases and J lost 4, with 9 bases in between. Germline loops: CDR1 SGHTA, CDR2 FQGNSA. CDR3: CASSFGGGYGYTF. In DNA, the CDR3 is TGTGCCAGCAGCTTTGGGGGCGGCTATGGCTACACCTTC.

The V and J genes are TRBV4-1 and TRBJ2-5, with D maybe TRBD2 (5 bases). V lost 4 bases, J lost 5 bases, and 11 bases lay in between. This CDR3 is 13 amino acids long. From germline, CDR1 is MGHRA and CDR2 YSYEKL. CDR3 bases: TGCGCCAGCAGCCTCGGTCGGAGGGAGACCCAGTACTTC. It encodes CASSLGRRETQYF.